One sample yielded the 32 T cell receptor beta chains listed below, sequenced in a study of blood T cell repertoires in COVID-19. Method: immunoSEQ multiplex PCR; TCRdb's copy keeps in-frame clones and lacks some. The data show about 280,000 clones, 70% to 90% seen once. Sequencing input: PBMCs or T cells enriched from blood (not recorded which). These receptors all stem from a middle-aged woman who had recovered from COVID-19.

The V and J genes are TRBV6-2 or TRBV6-3 and TRBJ1-2; a weak D match, TRBD1 (6 bases). The CDR3 extends over 16 amino acids. V lost 6 bases to trimming and J lost 1 base, with 18 bases between them. Looked up from germline, CDR1 is MNHEY and CDR2 is SVGEGT. The CDR3 DNA sequence: TGTGCCAGCAGCCCTTCGATGCAGGGGATTAACTATGGCTACACCTTC. It translates to CASSPSMQGINYGYTF.

This clone was detected only a few times. This chain joins TRBV7-9 and TRBJ2-7; maybe TRBD2 (6 bases). Germline loops: CDR1 SEHNR, CDR2 FQNEAQ (reference sequence). V was clipped by 4 bases and J by 7 bases, with 14 bases between them. The CDR3 runs to 13 residues. CDR3 bases: TGTGCCAGCAGCTCCCCGACTAGGGGAGAGCAGTACTTC. Its protein is CASSSPTRGEQYF. Full variable domain (outside the CDR3, taken from reference TRBV7-9 and TRBJ2-7): DTGVSQNPRHKITKRGQNVTFRCDPISEHNRLYWYRQTLGQGPEFLTYFQNEAQLEKSRLLSDRFSAERPKGSFSTLEIQRTEQGDSAMYLCASSSPTRGEQYFGPGTRLTVT.

The CDR3, as DNA: TGTGCCAGCGGACAGGCCGGCTCTGGAAACACCATATATTTT. Translated, it gives CASGQAGSGNTIYF. The chain is built from TRBV6-6 and TRBJ1-3; 7 bases line up with TRBD1. J lost 0 bases, V lost 8 bases, and 4 bases had no gene match. Germline V gene data show CDR1 as MNHNY and CDR2 as SVGAGI (reference sequence). The CDR3 consists of 14 residues.

The chain uses TRBV28 and TRBJ1-3, with 9 bases lining up with TRBD1. The CDR3 length is 16 residues. Germline V CDR1 and CDR2: MDHEN, SYDVKM. The trim removed 2 bases at V and 1 base at J, leaving 3 bases unmatched. The DNA for the CDR3 is TGTGCCAGCAGTTTAGAAGGACAGGGGTCTGGAAACACCATATATTTT. Its protein product is CASSLEGQGSGNTIYF.

This clone was seen only once. The sample contains more than one DNA sequence encoding this CDR3. V usage is TRBV5-4 and J usage is TRBJ2-7, with 8 bases aligning to TRBD1. There are 13 residues in the CDR3. Germline values: CDR1 SGHNT, CDR2 YYREEE (reference sequence). The J segment lost 2 bases and the V segment lost 4 bases, leaving 2 bases of the junction unmatched. In DNA form, the CDR3 reads TGTGCCAGCAGCCTGGACAGGGCCTACGAGCAGTACTTC. Protein sequence: CASSLDRAYEQYF. Complete variable domain (other parts from reference TRBV5-4 and TRBJ2-7): ETGVTQSPTHLIKTRGQQVTLRCSSQSGHNTVSWYQQALGQGPQFIFQYYREEENGRGNFPPRFSGLQFPNYSSELNVNALELDDSALYLCASSLDRAYEQYFGPGTRLTVT.

This chain connects TRBV7-3 to TRBJ2-7, with 7 bases fitting TRBD2. The CDR3 length is 17 residues. V lost 4 bases and J lost 6; bases outside the gene matches: 18. Germline V gene lookup returns CDR1 SGHTA and CDR2 FQGTGA. For the CDR3, the DNA is TGTGCCAGCAGCTCACCCGACACGACGGGCGGGAGATGCGAGCAGTACTTC. It encodes CASSSPDTTGGRCEQYF.

V gene TRBV5-6 combines with J gene TRBJ1-1, with a possible D match to TRBD1 (5 bases). Germline assignment: CDR1 SGHDT and CDR2 YYEEEE. V was trimmed by 4 bases and J by 7 bases, leaving 17 bases between them. This CDR3 contains 14 residues. CDR3 residues: CASSHISGGSEAFF. DNA of the CDR3: TGTGCCAGCAGCCACATCTCGGGGGGAAGTGAAGCTTTCTTT. Looking up the rest from reference TRBV5-6 and TRBJ1-1 gives the full variable domain: DAGVTQSPTHLIKTRGQQVTLRCSPKSGHDTVSWYQQALGQGPQFIFQYYEEEERQRGNFPDRFSGHQFPNYSSELNVNALLLGDSALYLCASSHISGGSEAFFGQGTRLTVV.

The chain links TRBV2 to TRBJ2-3; D gene unclear. The CDR3 covers 13 residues. Germline-derived CDR1 and CDR2 are SNHLY and FYNNEI. The germline V and J ends were trimmed by 3 bases and 6 bases, with 10 bases remaining between them. The CDR3 nucleotides read TGTGCCAGCAGTGATTGGCAGAACGATACGCAGTATTTT. It specifies CASSDWQNDTQYF.

The chain uses TRBV7-3 and TRBJ2-7; 11 bases map to TRBD2. The CDR3 loop spans 16 amino acids. Per germline, CDR1 SGHTA and CDR2 FQGTGA. The J segment lost 4 bases and the V segment lost 0 bases, leaving 5 bases of the junction unmatched. This CDR3 is CASSLTLASGRYEQYF. The CDR3, as DNA: TGTGCCAGCAGCTTAACGTTGGCTAGCGGGAGGTACGAGCAGTACTTC.

The chain combines TRBV19 with TRBJ2-1; 7 bases are shared with TRBD2. Germline CDR1 reads LNHDA; CDR2 reads SQIVND (reference sequence). V was pared by 3 bases and J by 4 bases, with 6 bases of the junction left unmatched. The CDR3 consists of 15 residues. CDR3 loop: CASSIGGTQYNEQFF. CDR3 DNA: TGTGCCAGTAGTATCGGGGGGACCCAATACAATGAGCAGTTCTTC.

The genes are TRBV19 and TRBJ1-2; no definite D call. V lost 4 bases, J lost 7 bases, and 19 bases lay in between. Germline V gene lookup returns CDR1 LNHDA and CDR2 SQIVND (reference sequence). The CDR3 has 15 amino acids. CDR3 nucleotide sequence: TGTGCCAGTAGTACCTTGGGCCGAGAAGATGGTGGCTACACCTTC. Its translation is CASSTLGREDGGYTF. The entire variable domain, with the rest obtained from reference TRBV19 and TRBJ1-2, is as follows: DGGITQSPKYLFRKEGQNVTLSCEQNLNHDAMYWYRQDPGQGLRLIYYSQIVNDFQKGDIAEGYSVSREKKESFPLTVTSAQKNPTAFYLCASSTLGREDGGYTFGSGTRLTVV.

The V and J genes are TRBV7-8 and TRBJ1-1; 7 bases are shared with TRBD1. Looked up from germline, CDR1 is SGHVS and CDR2 is FQNEAQ. V lost 5 bases, J lost 0 bases, and 9 bases stayed unmatched. The CDR3 has 16 residues. CDR3 region: CASSAKTGNMNTEAFF. CDR3 in DNA: TGTGCCAGCAGCGCCAAGACAGGGAACATGAACACTGAAGCTTTCTTT.

The gene calls are TRBV3-1 (or the pseudogene TRBV3-2) and TRBJ1-1; D not certain. From germline, CDR1 is LGHDT and CDR2 YNNKEL (reference sequence). The CDR3 is made up of 14 amino acids. V shed 1 base and J shed 8 bases, with 14 bases lying between them. The CDR3 loop is CASSQAGSRVEAFF. In DNA form, the CDR3 reads TGTGCCAGCAGCCAAGCGGGTTCCCGGGTCGAAGCTTTCTTT.

The gene calls are TRBV5-1 and TRBJ1-2; TRBD1 agrees at 8 bases. Germline trimming cut 4 bases from V and 5 bases from J; bases unmatched to any gene: 7. CDR3 length equals 14 residues. The germline V gene encodes CDR1 SGHRS and CDR2 YFSETQ. The CDR3 sequence is CASSAGQGPYGYTF. CDR3 DNA sequence: TGCGCCAGCAGCGCCGGACAGGGCCCTTATGGCTACACCTTC.

The chain is built from TRBV5-8 and TRBJ1-5; 9 bases line up with TRBD1. Trimming took 0 bases from V and 7 from J; bases not matched to a gene: 17. The germline CDR1 and CDR2 sequences are SGHTS and YDEGEE. This CDR3 has 19 residues. The chain's CDR3 is CASSLGLHRGTGYRQPQHF. CDR3 nucleotide sequence: TGTGCCAGCAGCTTGGGACTTCACCGAGGGACAGGGTATCGGCAGCCCCAGCATTTT. The entire variable domain, with the rest obtained from reference TRBV5-8 and TRBJ1-5, is as follows: EAGVTQSPTHLIKTRGQQATLRCSPISGHTSVYWYQQALGLGLQFLLWYDEGEERNRGNFPPRFSGRQFPNYSSELNVNALELEDSALYLCASSLGLHRGTGYRQPQHFGDGTRLSIL.

The chain carries TRBV2 and TRBJ1-4; D is possibly TRBD1 (6 bases). The germline gives CDR1 SNHLY, CDR2 FYNNEI. Trimming cost V 6 bases and J 4 bases, with 9 bases left between them. The CDR3 extends over 13 amino acids. The CDR3 spells CASRGADNEKLFF. The CDR3, as DNA: TGTGCCAGCAGGGGGGCCGATAATGAAAAACTGTTTTTT.

The V gene is TRBV10-3, the J gene TRBJ2-2; tentative D call: TRBD1 (5 bases). The CDR3 covers 14 residues. CDR1 ENHRY and CDR2 SYGVKD come from the germline V gene. Trimming removed 3 bases at V and 3 bases at J, with 8 bases between. In DNA, the CDR3 is TGTGCCATCAGTGAACGACAGTACACCGGGGAGCTGTTTTTT. It translates to CAISERQYTGELFF.

This chain links TRBV30 with TRBJ1-1; D gene ambiguous. The length of the CDR3 is 12 residues. The V gene's germline CDR1 is GTSNPN and CDR2 SVGIG (reference sequence). Between the trimmed V and J ends, which lost 2 bases and 8 bases, there was a span of 12 bases. CDR3 DNA sequence: TGTGCCTGGAGTCGCGGAACCCCCGAAGCTTTCTTT. Translated, it gives CAWSRGTPEAFF.

The CDR3 sequence: CANLAGVVGELFF. In DNA, the CDR3 is TGTGCCAATCTAGCGGGAGTGGTCGGGGAGCTGTTTTTT. The chain combines TRBV27 with TRBJ2-2; 10 nucleotides match TRBD2. CDR3 length: 13 residues. V was pared by 10 bases and J by 7 bases, with 6 bases of the junction left unmatched. Germline lookup yields CDR1 MNHEY and CDR2 SMNVEV (reference sequence).

The chain employs TRBV2 and TRBJ1-5; TRBD1 aligns across 9 bases. After removal of 6 bases from V and 7 bases from J, the junction contained 4 bases not matched to a gene. CDR3 length: 13 residues. Germline CDR1 and CDR2: SNHLY and FYNNEI. CDR3 loop: CASRWDRDQPQHF. The CDR3 nucleotides are TGTGCCAGCAGGTGGGACAGGGACCAGCCCCAGCATTTT.

The chain has TRBV24-1 and TRBJ2-5; 7 bases map to TRBD1. V trimming: 4 bases; J trimming: 5 bases; junction bases outside the gene matches: 9. Germline values: CDR1 KGHDR, CDR2 SFDVKD. The CDR3 runs to 15 residues. In DNA, the CDR3 is TGTGCCACCAGTGACACTTCAGGACAGGAGGAGACCCAGTACTTC. Its protein is CATSDTSGQEETQYF.

The chain has TRBV28 and TRBJ1-5; TRBD1 is a possible D gene (6 bases). The CDR3 runs to 12 residues. With 6 bases removed from V and 7 bases from J, the gap between germline ends came to 10 bases. Germline assignment: CDR1 MDHEN and CDR2 SYDVKM. The CDR3 sequence is CASRNRVQPQHF. CDR3 nucleotides: TGTGCCAGCAGGAACAGGGTGCAGCCCCAGCATTTT.

The genes are TRBV3-1 (or the pseudogene TRBV3-2) and TRBJ2-4, with D perhaps TRBD1 (6 bases). The V end was cut by 1 base, the J end by 1 base, with 11 bases between. The CDR3 totals 16 residues. CDR1 LGHDT and CDR2 YNNKEL come from the germline V gene (reference sequence). The CDR3 nucleotides read TGTGCCAGCAGCCAAGGTCCGACAGGCGCCAAAAACATTCAGTACTTC. It is translated as CASSQGPTGAKNIQYF.

This clone has a count of ten or more. This chain links TRBV5-4 with TRBJ2-5, with 7 positions matching TRBD1. This CDR3 is built from 15 residues. V lost 4 bases to trimming and J lost 2 bases; unmatched junction nucleotides: 8. Looked up from germline, CDR1 is SGHNT and CDR2 is YYREEE (reference sequence). The CDR3 loop is CASSPPGQRQETQYF. The DNA for the CDR3 is TGTGCCAGCAGCCCACCGGGACAGCGACAAGAGACCCAGTACTTC.

CDR3 sequence: CASSLDRVNEQFF. The CDR3 DNA is TGTGCCAGCAGCTTAGACAGGGTCAATGAGCAGTTCTTC. The chain joins TRBV7-2 to TRBJ2-1, with a weak D call TRBD1 (6 bases). V shed 1 base and J shed 6 bases, with 7 bases lying between them. Germline-derived CDR1 and CDR2 are SGHTA and FQGNSA. The CDR3 totals 13 residues.

The chain carries TRBV29-1 and TRBJ2-5, with a weak D call TRBD2 (6 bases). The CDR3 is 12 residues long. Per germline, CDR1 SQVTM and CDR2 ANQGSEA. With 6 bases removed from V and 2 bases from J, the gap between germline ends came to 10 bases. The CDR3 nucleotides read TGCAGCGTGACACGGGGGCAAGAGACCCAGTACTTC. This codes for CSVTRGQETQYF.

Only one count was recorded for this clone. The chain has TRBV9 and TRBJ2-7; 9 bases line up with TRBD1. The CDR3 loop spans 16 amino acids. Germline lookup yields CDR1 SGDLS and CDR2 YYNGEE. The V gene end was trimmed by 2 bases and the J gene end by 7 bases; junction bases not matched to a gene: 13. CDR3 nucleotides: TGTGCCAGCAGCGTGGGTACTACGGACAGGGGCGAGGAGCAGTACTTC. Protein product: CASSVGTTDRGEEQYF. The variable domain in full, with the rest retrieved from reference TRBV9 and TRBJ2-7, is DSGVTQTPKHLITATGQRVTLRCSPRSGDLSVYWYQQSLDQGLQFLIQYYNGEERAKGNILERFSAQQFPDLHSELNLSSLELGDSALYFCASSVGTTDRGEEQYFGPGTRLTVT.

This clone was observed once. The genes are TRBV18 and TRBJ2-7; TRBD1 aligns across 9 bases. This CDR3 spans 16 amino acids. Unmatched junction bases numbered 11, after V lost 5 bases and J lost 3 bases. The germline V gene has CDR1 KGHSH and CDR2 LQKENI. The CDR3 loop reads CASSEGSTGGVYEQYF. In DNA form, the CDR3 reads TGTGCCAGCTCAGAGGGGTCGACAGGGGGTGTCTACGAGCAGTACTTC.

The chain carries TRBV7-2 and TRBJ2-2; TRBD2 agrees at 9 bases. The CDR3 loop spans 14 amino acids. Unmatched junction bases numbered 7, after V lost 8 bases and J lost 6 bases. Germline CDR1 SGHTA, CDR2 FQGNSA. CDR3 in amino acids: CASRSGSHPGELFF. The CDR3 DNA sequence: TGTGCCAGCCGTAGCGGGAGTCACCCCGGGGAGCTGTTTTTT.

This clone was recorded once. The genes are TRBV15 and TRBJ2-1; D is possibly TRBD1 (6 bases). With 0 bases removed from V and 3 bases from J, the gap between germline ends came to 12 bases. CDR1 and CDR2 (germline): LNHNV, YYDKDF (reference sequence). The CDR3 has 16 residues. Here the CDR3 DNA reads TGTGCCACCAGCAGAGATCTGGGGGCCGGCTACAATGAGCAGTTCTTC. Protein: CATSRDLGAGYNEQFF.

The V and J genes are TRBV28 and TRBJ2-3; 8 bases map to TRBD2. In germline, CDR1 is MDHEN, CDR2 SYDVKM. CDR3 length: 14 amino acids. The junction had 5 bases not matched to a gene; V was cut back by 8 bases and J by 1 base. CDR3 residues: CASQILAGTDTQYF. The CDR3 coding sequence is TGTGCCAGCCAGATACTAGCGGGCACAGATACGCAGTATTTT. Based on the CDR3 plus reference TRBV28 and TRBJ2-3, the full variable domain is DVKVTQSSRYLVKRTGEKVFLECVQDMDHENMFWYRQDPGLGLRLIYFSYDVKMKEKGDIPEGYSVSREKKERFSLILESASTNQTSMYLCASQILAGTDTQYFGPGTRLTVL.

The chain joins TRBV9 to TRBJ1-3; 9 bases align to TRBD1. Germline V CDR1 and CDR2: SGDLS, YYNGEE. V gave up 3 bases and J gave up 4 bases; unmatched junction bases: 11. There are 17 residues in the CDR3. The CDR3 loop is CASSATGTGLSGNTIYF. The CDR3 DNA reads as TGTGCCAGCAGCGCGACCGGGACAGGGTTGTCCGGAAACACCATATATTTT.